The present entry profiles one T cell receptor beta chain with its context. The data were obtained in a study of shared T cell receptors in the human thymus. Trimming left V 6 bases short and J 1 base short, with 14 bases between. This CDR3 region has 15 residues. Profiling relied on immunoSEQ multiplex PCR, and the TCRdb table lists in-frame clones only, not all of them. The sample records about 730,000 clones, approximately 83% being singletons. This sample also appeared in a second study, on human thymus T cells. As that study records: The study used thymus tissue resected during corrective heart surgery. Unrelated individuals were reported by related research to share highly overlapping thymic repertoires.

This TCR was recovered from a girl younger than two with a congenital heart defect. The chain couples TRBV23-1 to TRBJ2-3; possible D gene TRBD1, 6 bases. TRBV23-1 is an ORF for which the function is uncertain. The sample comprised thymocytes. CDR3 DNA sequence: TGCGCCAGCAGACCCCAGGGGTTTGGCACAGATACGCAGTATTTT. Protein sequence: CASRPQGFGTDTQYF.